The 21 T cell receptor beta chains in this list originate from one sample, sequenced in a study of T cell responses to AZD1222 COVID-19 vaccine. Profiled with immunoSEQ multiplex PCR; TCRdb holds only in-frame clones, not every one. The table has around 94,000 clones, more than 70% seen once. Sequencing used peripheral blood, obtained on day 0 of AZD1222 vaccination. These receptor sequences come from an adult in good health.

The chain joins TRBV7-2 to TRBJ1-4; D is unclear. The germline V gene has CDR1 SGHTA and CDR2 FQGNSA. This CDR3 contains 15 residues. The V end was cut by 2 bases, the J end by 2 bases, with 9 bases between. CDR3 bases: TGTGCCAGCAGCTTATCGAGGTCTACTAATGAAAAACTGTTTTTT. This sequence encodes CASSLSRSTNEKLFF.

The chain employs TRBV28 and TRBJ2-7; D could derive from TRBD1 or TRBD2 (5 bases each). This CDR3 comprises 13 residues. Germline V CDR1 and CDR2: MDHEN, SYDVKM. V was cut by 10 bases and J by 2 bases, with 15 bases left in between. In DNA form, the CDR3 reads TGTGCCACTGAATCCGGGACCCCCTACGAGCAGTACTTC. The encoded protein is CATESGTPYEQYF.

The chain carries TRBV11-2 and TRBJ1-6; D is unclear. This CDR3 is 18 amino acids long. Germline CDR1 reads SGHAT; CDR2 reads FQNNGV. V was clipped by 2 bases and J by 9 bases, with 23 bases between them. The CDR3 region has the DNA TGTGCCAGCAGCTTAAAGGTTACTTCAGGTCCCCTAATTTCACCCCTCCACTTT. Amino acids: CASSLKVTSGPLISPLHF. Full variable domain (missing parts from reference TRBV11-2 and TRBJ1-6): EAGVAQSPRYKIIEKRQSVAFWCNPISGHATLYWYQQILGQGPKLLIQFQNNGVVDDSQLPKDRFSAERLKGVDSTLKIQPAKLEDSAVYLCASSLKVTSGPLISPLHFGNGTRLTVT.

The V call is TRBV9, the J call TRBJ1-4; weak D call: TRBD1 (5 bases). The V end was cut by 9 bases, the J end by 8 bases, with 23 bases between. The germline V gene has CDR1 SGDLS and CDR2 YYNGEE. The CDR3 length is 15 residues. CDR3 bases: TGTGCCACTTCTAGAGGGCAGGGAGGAGGGGAAAAACTGTTTTTT. Protein sequence: CATSRGQGGGEKLFF.

V is TRBV7-2 and J is TRBJ2-7; TRBD1 might be the D (6 bases). This CDR3 contains 18 residues. V shed 6 bases and J shed 2 bases, with 26 bases lying between them. Germline V gene lookup returns CDR1 SGHTA and CDR2 FQGNSA. The DNA for the CDR3 is TGTGCCAGCAGTTTAATGGCTCCCTCAGGGGTTCAGGCCTACGAGCAGTACTTC. It translates to CASSLMAPSGVQAYEQYF.

The chain uses TRBV7-3 and TRBJ2-3; D is ambiguous. Germline CDR1 SGHTA, CDR2 FQGTGA. The CDR3 runs to 13 residues. Trimming left V 4 bases short and J 4 bases short, with 9 bases between. CDR3 in DNA: TGTGCCAGCAGCTGGTCGTCTTCAGATACGCAGTATTTT. Translated, it gives CASSWSSSDTQYF.

The chain recombines TRBV18 with TRBJ2-5, with 10 bases that match TRBD1. CDR1 is KGHSH, CDR2 LQKENI, per germline. Germline trimming cut 3 bases from V and 2 bases from J; bases unmatched to any gene: 9. The CDR3 is made up of 17 amino acids. CDR3 nucleotide sequence: TGTGCCAGCTCACCGAGAGTGACAGGGGGCTGGCAAGAGACCCAGTACTTC. It codes for CASSPRVTGGWQETQYF.

This chain connects TRBV5-4 to TRBJ2-2, with 10 bases identical to TRBD2. Trimming at V came to 4 bases and at J to 4 bases, leaving 4 bases not matched to a gene. The germline V gene encodes CDR1 SGHNT and CDR2 YYREEE (reference sequence). The CDR3 spans 15 residues. The CDR3 nucleotides read TGTGCCAGCAGCACCGGGACTAGCGTCACCGGGGAGCTGTTTTTT. It codes for CASSTGTSVTGELFF.

The chain has TRBV7-9 and TRBJ1-1; D is ambiguous. V shed 2 bases and J shed 3 bases, with 13 bases lying between them. This CDR3 comprises 15 residues. Germline assignment: CDR1 SEHNR and CDR2 FQNEAQ (reference sequence). The CDR3 sequence is CASSLTGPIHTEAFF. As DNA, the CDR3 is TGTGCCAGCAGCTTAACCGGCCCCATCCACACTGAAGCTTTCTTT. The full variable domain, completed using reference TRBV7-9 and TRBJ1-1, is DTGVSQNPRHKITKRGQNVTFRCDPISEHNRLYWYRQTLGQGPEFLTYFQNEAQLEKSRLLSDRFSAERPKGSFSTLEIQRTEQGDSAMYLCASSLTGPIHTEAFFGQGTRLTVV.

J is TRBJ2-6 and V is TRBV6-6, with 8 bases fitting TRBD2. The germline V gene encodes CDR1 MNHNY and CDR2 SVGAGI (reference sequence). The CDR3 has 16 amino acids. V was clipped by 8 bases and J by 0 bases; unmatched bases: 6. The CDR3 DNA reads as TGTGCCAGCGGAAGCGGGGGATTCTCTGGGGCCAACGTCCTGACTTTC. Its protein product is CASGSGGFSGANVLTF.

This chain uses TRBV5-1 with TRBJ1-5; D unresolved. Germline loops: CDR1 SGHRS, CDR2 YFSETQ. The germline V and J ends were trimmed by 0 bases and 2 bases, with 9 bases remaining between them. This CDR3 has 15 residues. CDR3 coding DNA: TGCGCCAGCAGCTTGGAAGGGTATGGCAATCAGCCCCAGCATTTT. Residues: CASSLEGYGNQPQHF.

This chain links TRBV28 with TRBJ1-1; no definite D call. Germline V gene lookup returns CDR1 MDHEN and CDR2 SYDVKM. V gave up 5 bases and J gave up 7 bases, with 11 bases separating them. This CDR3 spans 12 amino acids. The CDR3 coding sequence is TGTGCCAGCAGTCTCGGACGGTTTGAAGCTTTCTTT. Its protein product is CASSLGRFEAFF. Supplemented by reference TRBV28 and TRBJ1-1, the full variable domain reads DVKVTQSSRYLVKRTGEKVFLECVQDMDHENMFWYRQDPGLGLRLIYFSYDVKMKEKGDIPEGYSVSREKKERFSLILESASTNQTSMYLCASSLGRFEAFFGQGTRLTVV.

The chain carries TRBV18 and TRBJ2-4; D possibly corresponds to TRBD1 (6 bases). CDR1 and CDR2 from the germline V gene are KGHSH and LQKENI. The CDR3 consists of 15 residues. V lost 1 base and J lost 6, with 13 bases in between. The CDR3 DNA is TGTGCCAGCTCACCACAACAGGGACGGGGAAACATTCAGTACTTC. Its translation: CASSPQQGRGNIQYF.

This sequence joins TRBV28 and TRBJ1-3, with unresolved D. Looked up from germline, CDR1 is MDHEN and CDR2 is SYDVKM. CDR3 length: 14 amino acids. V lost 5 bases, J lost 0 bases, and 8 bases lay in between. CDR3 sequence: CASSTVSSGNTIYF. The DNA of the CDR3 is TGTGCCAGCAGTACTGTGAGCTCTGGAAACACCATATATTTT.

This chain joins TRBV5-6 and TRBJ1-6, with D unresolved. The CDR3 spans 15 residues. V shed 0 bases and J shed 3 bases, with 7 bases lying between them. From germline, CDR1 is SGHDT and CDR2 YYEEEE. CDR3 sequence reads: CASSLGPLYNSPLHF. The CDR3 nucleotides are TGTGCCAGCAGCTTGGGCCCACTCTATAATTCACCCCTCCACTTT. The whole variable domain, remainder taken from reference TRBV5-6 and TRBJ1-6, is DAGVTQSPTHLIKTRGQQVTLRCSPKSGHDTVSWYQQALGQGPQFIFQYYEEEERQRGNFPDRFSGHQFPNYSSELNVNALLLGDSALYLCASSLGPLYNSPLHFGNGTRLTVT.

V is TRBV11-3 and J is TRBJ2-1, with 7 bases matching TRBD2. The CDR3 is 18 residues long. The V gene end was trimmed by 0 bases and the J gene end by 5 bases; junction bases not matched to a gene: 13. Looked up from germline, CDR1 is SGHNT and CDR2 is YENEEA. CDR3 in amino acids: CASSLDGPGRIGNNEQFF. CDR3 bases: TGTGCCAGCAGCTTAGACGGACCCGGGAGGATAGGGAACAATGAGCAGTTCTTC.

The chain links TRBV11-2 to TRBJ2-2; D unclear. This CDR3 is 14 amino acids long. Germline CDR1 and CDR2: SGHAT and FQNNGV. Trimming pared 3 bases from V and 1 base from J, leaving 6 bases between. The CDR3 reads CASSFLVNTGELFF. Here the CDR3 DNA reads TGTGCCAGCAGCTTTTTAGTGAACACCGGGGAGCTGTTTTTT.

The V gene is TRBV6-5, the J gene TRBJ1-1; D is perhaps TRBD1 (6 bases). Per the germline V gene, CDR1 is MNHEY and CDR2 is SVGAGI. The CDR3 sequence is 15 residues long. With 2 bases removed from V and 1 base from J, the gap between germline ends came to 11 bases. CDR3 sequence (DNA): TGTGCCAGCAGTTACGCTCCGGGACAGAACACTGAAGCTTTCTTT. It specifies CASSYAPGQNTEAFF.

The chain employs TRBV11-2 and TRBJ2-7; 7 bases line up with TRBD1. This CDR3 comprises 15 residues. The germline V gene has CDR1 SGHAT and CDR2 FQNNGV. The ends lost 3 bases at V and 0 bases at J; junction bases unmatched: 5. CDR3 in amino acids: CASSFNRDSSYEQYF. CDR3 coding DNA: TGTGCCAGCAGCTTTAATCGGGACAGCTCCTACGAGCAGTACTTC.

The V call is TRBV9, the J call TRBJ1-2; D is undetermined. Germline V lookup: CDR1 SGDLS, CDR2 YYNGEE. The length of the CDR3 is 15 residues. Trimming cost V 0 bases and J 2 bases, with 11 bases left between them. CDR3: CASSVGVSPNYGYTF. CDR3 nucleotides: TGTGCCAGCAGCGTAGGGGTCAGTCCCAACTATGGCTACACCTTC.

This clone was picked up a small number of times. The chain links TRBV13 to TRBJ1-2, with D perhaps matching TRBD1 (5 bases). The CDR3 has 15 residues. V lost 3 bases and J 8 bases, leaving 19 bases between the germline ends. Germline CDR1 is PRHDT and CDR2 is FYEKMQ (reference sequence). The CDR3 bases are TGTGCCAGCAGCTTTGGGGCTTGGGGATTCTACGGCTACACCTTC. Translated: CASSFGAWGFYGYTF.